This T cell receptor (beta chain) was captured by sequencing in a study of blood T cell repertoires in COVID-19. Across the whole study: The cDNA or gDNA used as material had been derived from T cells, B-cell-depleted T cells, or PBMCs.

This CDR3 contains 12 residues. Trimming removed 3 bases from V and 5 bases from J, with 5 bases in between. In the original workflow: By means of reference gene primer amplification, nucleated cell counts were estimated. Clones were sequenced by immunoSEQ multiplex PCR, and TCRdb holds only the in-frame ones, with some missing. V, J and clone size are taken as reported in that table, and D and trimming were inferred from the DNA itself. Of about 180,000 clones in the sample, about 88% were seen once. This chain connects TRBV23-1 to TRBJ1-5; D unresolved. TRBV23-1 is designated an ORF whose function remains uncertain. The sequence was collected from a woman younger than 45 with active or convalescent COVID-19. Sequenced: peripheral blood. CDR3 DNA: TGCGCCAGCAGTCACCCTCATCAGCCCCAGCATTTT. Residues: CASSHPHQPQHF.